The entry below gives a single T cell receptor (beta chain) sequence along with its context. The specificity of this receptor is unknown. The input lacks base qualities; no much larger clone sits a single base away. The data are from a study of blood T cells in healthy people across ages (dated by TCRdb to about 2015). With respect to the entire study: In model experiments, roughly one uniquely barcoded TCR beta cDNA molecule per two T cells was captured by template switching. The donors were divided into four age groups: young (average roughly 15 years), middle-aged (about 40), aged (about 62) and long-lived (more than 75). The study analyzed two additional independent replicas of 1 million unique cDNA reads from the same blood draw for two donors, one aged 18 to 30 and one aged 80 or older. Using deep sequencing normalized with unique cDNA molecular identifiers, the study measured how TCR beta repertoire diversity changes with age.

The CDR3 measures 13 amino acids from cysteine to phenylalanine. The kept DNA is CDR3 alone, 39 bases in frame from the first base. The CDR1 and CDR2 encoded by the germline V gene are SQVTM and ANQGSEA. Compared with germline, V lacks 6 bases and J lacks 4 bases; bases without a gene match: 4. Libraries were built with 5' RACE. The listed sequencing device is Illumina HiSeq 2500. A second PCR of about 7 to 12 cycles was run with a J-beta primer mix and a sample-barcoded 5' primer. A template-switch 5' adaptor carrying 12 random nucleotides introduced a unique molecular identifier onto each TCR beta cDNA molecule. At least 2.5 million CDR3-containing paired-end reads were obtained from each sample. First-strand cDNA was synthesized from all RNA with the Mint cDNA synthesis kit, primed by a TRBC-specific oligonucleotide. Following uracil-DNA glycosylase treatment, all cDNA underwent a first 18-cycle PCR with the universal primers M1SS and BC2_uni_R. In the paper's pipeline: For normalization, 1 million high-quality reads were randomly selected from each sample, with every read carrying a distinct molecular identifier. Reads with shared molecular identifiers were discarded instead of being binned into consensus sequences. MiTCR, run with a Q25 quality threshold and the strictest error-elimination algorithm, handled CDR3 identification, clonotype clustering and error correction. A nonparametric unseen species model using Euler transformation provided a lower-bound estimate of total TCR beta diversity. TCRdb reprocessed the public reads (quality trimming at Q25 with fastp, clone calling with MiXCR) and kept in-frame beta chains. Rows merge per CDR3 protein into single entries with the most common DNA and genes. The V and J calls were determined by TCRdb, not by the authors. This sample holds approximately 760,000 distinct CDR3 sequences; roughly 25% were observed only once. The ten largest clones add up to under 9.5% of the sample.

The donors were a few dozen Caucasian individuals from Russia, aged roughly 6 to 100 years, who were systemically healthy. About 9.1 milliliters of peripheral blood were collected from each donor into EDTA-treated Vacutainer tubes. PBMCs were isolated by Ficoll-Paque density-gradient centrifugation, with at least 6 million obtained per sample. Trizol reagent was used to extract total RNA from PBMCs, with at least 5 micrograms per sample. Naive CD45RAhigh/CD27high T cell percentages were measured by flow cytometry on a PBMC aliquot from every donor. Paper-wide results and their limitations: Since profiling was done on bulk unsorted PBMCs, naive and antigen-experienced compartments could not be conclusively compared. Observed TCR beta diversity per million T cells fell roughly linearly with age, and a significant reduction was already apparent by age roughly 40. Donor CMV infection status was unknown, potentially confounding age-related changes in expanded clonotypes. Observed TCR beta diversity correlated strongly with the percentage of naive T cells measured by flow cytometry. Estimates of total diversity from one million sequenced T cells were regarded as lower bounds and underestimates. The long-lived group showed more naive CD4+ T cells, fewer expanded clones and increased TCR diversity than the aged group, suggesting age selection.

These same data were also listed under a study on T cells of mothers and their children. Per the second study: Donors were nine systemically healthy Caucasian individuals: three mothers and their six children. cDNA synthesis consumed the entire amount of extracted RNA, loaded at about 1.5 ug RNA in each 15 ul reaction. In the second PCR, the M1S primer introduced both the sample barcodes and 2-4 random nucleotides. Over 10 million TCR beta CDR3 reads came from each mother, compared with millions of reads from each child. Thymic selection shapes the output of TCR recombination in a similar way in related and unrelated pairs, and inherited differences have a minor effect. Normalized repertoire overlap was always slightly but never significantly higher in related than unrelated mother-child pairs. No persistent microchimeric T cell clones were found, with a detection sensitivity of around 100 clones per million clonotypes. The study used deep NGS to compare TCR beta repertoires of mothers and children, seeking features distinguishing related mother-child pairs from unrelated individuals. The mean age was roughly 36 +/- 4 years for the mothers and about 10 +/- 4 years for the children. After adapters were ligated using NEBNext reagents, the libraries underwent 100+100 nt paired-end sequencing on an Illumina HiSeq 2000. To prevent cross-contamination, the mother and child libraries were prepared one month apart and sequenced in separate runs. For each donor, somewhere between about 500,000 and 2,000,000 distinct TCR beta clonotypes were identified. Naive TCR beta clonotypes were estimated from low-frequency clonotypes matched to each donor's FACS-determined naive share, without sorting.

The TCR sequence derives from a boy aged 10-17 years in good health. The receptor chain draws on TRBV29-1 and TRBJ2-5; TRBD2 lines up with 11 middle nucleotides. The sequencing sample was made of blood. The nucleotide sequence reads as follows: TGCAGCGTCGCTGGGACTAGCGGAGAGACCCAGTACTTC. This sequence encodes CSVAGTSGETQYF.